This TCR beta chain was sequenced for a study of cytomegalovirus exposure and HLA in healthy donors (dated by TCRdb to 2017 to 2019). Concerning the study at large: According to an earlier analysis of a few hundred of the donors, about 190 million T cells yielded roughly 110 million unique TCR beta sequences and more than 250 Gb of sequence data. All discovery cohort repertoires had been generated using a single sequencing platform. Among 398 genotyped donors of the cohort, an average of around 220,000 unique TCR beta nucleotide sequences was sequenced per donor, of which 15% to 20% were non-productive. Donor age, sex, ethnicity and CMV serostatus were compiled alongside the repertoire data. The study aimed to test whether cataloging public T cell receptors could reveal signatures of past pathogen exposure. The T cell repertoires of under 750 subjects were profiled by immunosequencing and related to cytomegalovirus serostatus. An early release covering roughly 600 HLA-typed donors comprised roughly 300 gigabases of sequencing data and tens of millions of unique TCR sequences. The later analysis used no new phenotypic data to find candidate immune exposures, relying instead on TCR beta sequences and their occurrence across donors. Of the 300 to 500 genotyped donors, 80% to 90% were placed in the genetic ancestry cluster associated with self-reported Caucasian donors. In a later genetic analysis, genome-wide SNP genotypes for about 55% of the 666 donors were used, and that subset was treated as a discovery cohort. To predict cytomegalovirus infection status, the study brought together high-throughput TCR immunosequencing, statistical association of individual TCRs with disease status, and machine learning. An earlier analysis of roughly 600 of the donors used high-throughput TCR beta sequencing to judge whether each TCR beta V gene segment behaved as functional or pseudogenic. The number of typed donors differed by locus: roughly 620-640 for A, B, C, DRB1 and DQB1; approximately 540 for DQA1; approximately 600 for DPA1; and roughly 470 for DPB1. A later analysis re-analyzed previously published TCR beta repertoires from approximately 700 donors and added high-resolution HLA genotyping to study TCR occurrence patterns. A separate validation cohort of over a hundred different subjects was used in addition to the approximately 700-subject first cohort. Roughly five DR-DQ haplotypes were treated as single units for association and clustering because of strong linkage in the cohort. Both class I and class II loci were covered by HLA typing, at four-digit resolution. Results the study describes overall, beyond this receptor: In a later analysis, TCR association rates were found to vary across HLA loci, with the most associated TCRs seen for DRB1 alleles and the fewest for HLA-C alleles. The authors suggested that the approach could potentially be extended to other disease states and immunological phenotypes. A later analysis found that most CMV-associated TCR beta chains appeared HLA-restricted, with HLA associations seemingly driven largely by CMV exposure. Specific HLA alleles were associated with about 17,000 TCR beta sequences at a false discovery rate of 0.05 in a later analysis. According to a later analysis, parvovirus B19, influenza, CMV and Epstein-Barr virus appeared linked to several top co-occurrence clusters. Across donors, most TCR sequences were observed very rarely, whereas some public TCRs were present in many individuals. This cohort had only TCR beta chains sequenced, and the lack of alpha or paired-chain data limited which features could be detected. The 87-base-pair reads could not distinguish some IMGT-functional V segments, including TRBV6-2 and TRBV6-3, so those segments were excluded. Sequencing depth was assumed to be roughly uniform across donors in the presence/absence analyses, though that assumption may not hold. Immune exposure information for the cohort was limited to CMV serostatus. A further reported finding was that TCR beta sequences accurately predicted the HLA-A and HLA-B alleles for most subjects in the first cohort. A later genetic analysis associated a missense DCLRE1C variant with V-gene and J-gene trimming of TCR beta chains, and an independent cohort replicated the association. Correlated functional status among segregating V segments might be attributable to linkage disequilibrium, but an unknown experimental factor could not be ruled out. A group of highly shared sequence variants was considered likely to be a technical artifact of the sequencing pipeline. Broadly in line with IMGT annotations, most TCR beta V segments showed up in productive rearrangements about 87% or about 30% of the time in an earlier analysis of 450 to 750 of the donors. The classifier was reported to diagnose cytomegalovirus status with high specificity and sensitivity in both the original and validation cohorts. Assigning TCR associations to individual alleles was difficult when HLA alleles, especially DR and DQ, strongly co-occurred. Because counts were too low, about 18 rarely observed V segments, including chromosome 9 orphons, were excluded from the earlier analysis of around 640 of the donors. Compared with equally common non-associated chains, HLA-associated TCR beta chains in a later analysis were more clonally expanded and had lower generation probabilities. The study listed 150 to 200 TCR beta chains as associated with cytomegalovirus. In vitro tests confirmed that a few of the cytomegalovirus-associated TCR beta chains recognize cytomegalovirus antigens. A later genetic analysis reported fewer N-insertions in productive TCRs among donors in an Asian-associated ancestry cluster than the roughly 650-donor mean. Because some donors lacked HLA typing at each locus, the association tests relied only on the typed subset.

Notes on this clone: Its recognized antigen is unknown. No base quality information exists; no much larger clone differs at one position.

The method was the immunoSEQ multiplex PCR assay. For the multiplex PCR, a mixture combining 60 forward primers for TCR Vbeta segments and 13 reverse primers for TCR Jbeta segments was used. A multiplex PCR assay on genomic DNA amplified the CDR3 region of rearranged TCR beta genes. Amplified TCR beta libraries were sequenced as 87-base-pair reads on the Illumina HiSeq System. In the original analysis: A later analysis tallied around 80 million unique TCR beta chains across the 550 to 850 repertoires, and around 9.9 million of those chains were shared by two or more donors. Raw reads were error-corrected and collapsed into unique sequences by a nearest-neighbor algorithm in which closely related sequences were merged to remove PCR and sequencing errors. To assign V, D and J gene segments, CDR3 sequences were aligned to IMGT reference sequences. For a sequence to be retained, at least a six-nucleotide match to both a V gene segment and a J gene segment was required. A rearrangement counted as productive if the CDR3 had no stop codons and remained in frame with V and J, and every other rearrangement counted as non-productive. CDR3 was defined according to IMGT convention as the region running from the second conserved V-encoded cysteine to the conserved J-encoded phenylalanine. The earlier analysis of fewer than 700 of the donors excluded sequences that lacked an unambiguous match to a single V gene segment. In an earlier analysis of approximately 560 of the donors, a V segment was called functional when productive rearrangements were above 56.7%, and segregating when the standard deviation between donors exceeded 5%. A statistical classification framework was built for diagnosing cytomegalovirus status from the catalog of TCR beta chain sequences. In a later analysis, V and J genes were assigned by comparing TCR nucleotide sequences against IMGT/GENE-DB human TR gene sequences. Using the TCRdist pipeline, a later analysis assigned CDR3 sequences along with most-parsimonious VDJ recombination scenarios. In a later analysis, every TCR beta chain was defined by the combination of its CDR3 amino acid sequence and its V-gene family, and reads without a unique V-gene family were dropped. As a way to deal with suspected cross-contamination and a sequencing artifact, a later analysis dropped approximately 590 nucleotide sequences that were highly shared and had low generation probability. In a later analysis, a clonal expansion index was calculated for each public chain from normalized within-repertoire ranks of inferred template counts. Generation probabilities in a later analysis came from a VDJ recombination model fitted to out-of-frame rearrangements, and those results were checked against IGoR. In a later analysis, hypergeometric tests were used to score TCR-TCR, TCR-HLA and TCR-CMV co-occurrence, with a repertoire-size bias correction applied to TCR pairs. To estimate false discovery rates, a later analysis permuted the HLA or CMV assignments 20 times. A later analysis grouped co-occurring TCRs with DBSCAN, adding TCRdist sequence similarity when clustering within HLA-allele-positive subsets. Repertoires with fewer than 30,000 or more than 120,000 public chains were left out of co-occurrence clustering, as were five repertoires with anomalous nucleotide sharing. This immuneACCESS table, as held by TCRdb, lists in-frame sequences with V and J called but not all clones. Of the missing ones, under half trace to an unresolved V gene in checked studies; the others have no known cause. V, J and clone size were drawn from that table, and D and trimming were deduced from the DNA. This sample has approximately 160,000 clones in its table, and roughly 64% of those were observed once. Over 2.5% of the sample lies in the top ten.

In total, 600 or so healthy bone marrow donors made up the cohort. At the time of sampling, all cohort members were nominally healthy, though unrecorded immune exposures were likely present. The donor tested CMV seropositive and was one of the 289 seropositive cohort members. Every donor gave a peripheral blood sample, and the peripheral blood mononuclear cells from that sample were used for TCR beta sequencing. The Qiagen DNeasy Blood Extraction Kit was used to extract genomic DNA from the blood cell samples. CDR1 and CDR2, per the germline V gene, are SGHNT and YENEEA. The V end loses 4 bases and the J end loses 3 bases, and a stretch of 18 bases separates them. Including the terminal cysteine and phenylalanine, the CDR3 comprises 16 residues. Only the CDR3 portion is preserved as DNA: 48 bases, with reading frame beginning at the first base.

The sequence was collected from a woman aged 30 to 39 in good health and CMV-seropositive. The sequenced material came from PBMCs. The chain employs TRBV11-3 and TRBJ1-2, with an unclear D gene assignment. The CDR3 here reads CASSSRTGLRDYGYTF. The DNA sequence reads TGTGCCAGCAGCTCAAGGACGGGGTTAAGGGACTATGGCTACACCTTC.